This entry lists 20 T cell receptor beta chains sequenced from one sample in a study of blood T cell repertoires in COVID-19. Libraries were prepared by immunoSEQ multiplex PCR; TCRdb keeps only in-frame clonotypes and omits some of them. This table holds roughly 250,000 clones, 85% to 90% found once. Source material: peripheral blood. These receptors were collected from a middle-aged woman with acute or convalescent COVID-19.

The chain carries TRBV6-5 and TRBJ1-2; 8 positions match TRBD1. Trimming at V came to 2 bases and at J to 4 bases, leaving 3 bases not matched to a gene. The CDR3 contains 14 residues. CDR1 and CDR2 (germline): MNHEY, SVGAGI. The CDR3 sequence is CASSYGQGGYGYTF. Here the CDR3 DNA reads TGTGCCAGCAGTTACGGACAGGGAGGCTATGGCTACACCTTC.

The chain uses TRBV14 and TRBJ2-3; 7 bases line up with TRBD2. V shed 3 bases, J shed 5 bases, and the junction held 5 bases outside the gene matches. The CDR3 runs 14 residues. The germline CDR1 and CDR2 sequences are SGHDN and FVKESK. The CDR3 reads CASSHREAGDTQYF. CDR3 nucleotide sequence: TGTGCCAGCAGCCACCGGGAGGCTGGAGATACGCAGTATTTT.

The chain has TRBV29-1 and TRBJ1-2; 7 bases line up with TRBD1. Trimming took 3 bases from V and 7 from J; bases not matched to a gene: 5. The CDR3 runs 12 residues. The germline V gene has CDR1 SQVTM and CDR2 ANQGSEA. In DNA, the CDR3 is TGCAGCGTTGATCAGGGGGTGGGTGGCTACACCTTC. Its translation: CSVDQGVGGYTF.

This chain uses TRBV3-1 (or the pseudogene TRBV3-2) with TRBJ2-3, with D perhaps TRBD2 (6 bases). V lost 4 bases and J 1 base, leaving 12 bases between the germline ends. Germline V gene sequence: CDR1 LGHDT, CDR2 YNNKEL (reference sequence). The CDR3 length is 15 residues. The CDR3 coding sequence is TGTGCCAGCAGCCGACCGGGGGTGGGCACAGATACGCAGTATTTT. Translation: CASSRPGVGTDTQYF.

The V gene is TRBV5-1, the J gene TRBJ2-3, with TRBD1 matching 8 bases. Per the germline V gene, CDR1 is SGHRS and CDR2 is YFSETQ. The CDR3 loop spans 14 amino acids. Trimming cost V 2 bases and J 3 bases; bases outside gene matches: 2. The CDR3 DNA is TGCGCCAGCAGCTTCAACAGGGGGACAGATACGCAGTATTTT. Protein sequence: CASSFNRGTDTQYF.

CDR3 nucleotides: TGTGCCAGCAGTGAAGCGGGACTAGCGGGGGCCGAGCAGTACGTC. Its translation: CASSEAGLAGAEQYV. The J gene is TRBJ2-7, the V gene TRBV6-1; TRBD2 aligns across 14 bases. CDR3 length equals 15 residues. V lost 0 bases, J lost 6 bases, and 1 base stayed unmatched. The germline V gene encodes CDR1 MNHNS and CDR2 SASEGT.

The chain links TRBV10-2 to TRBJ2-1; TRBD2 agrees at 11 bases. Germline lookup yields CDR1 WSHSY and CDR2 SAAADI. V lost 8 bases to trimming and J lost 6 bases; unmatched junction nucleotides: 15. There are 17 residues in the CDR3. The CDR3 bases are TGCGCCAGCTTAGGGGCGGCTAGCGGGGGGCCGGGCAATGAGCAGTTCTTC. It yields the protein CASLGAASGGPGNEQFF.

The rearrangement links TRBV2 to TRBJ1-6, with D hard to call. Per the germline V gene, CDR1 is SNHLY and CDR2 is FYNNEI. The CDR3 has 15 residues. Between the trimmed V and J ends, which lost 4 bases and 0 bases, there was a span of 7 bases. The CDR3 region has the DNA TGTGCCAGCAGTGCTTCCCTCTCCTATAATTCACCCCTCCACTTT. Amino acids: CASSASLSYNSPLHF.

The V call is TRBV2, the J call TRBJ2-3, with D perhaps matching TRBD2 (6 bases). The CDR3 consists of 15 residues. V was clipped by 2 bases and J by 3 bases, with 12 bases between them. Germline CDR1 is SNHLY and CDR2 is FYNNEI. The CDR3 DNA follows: TGTGCCAGCAGTGAATCCTGGAGGGGAACAGATACGCAGTATTTT. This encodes CASSESWRGTDTQYF.

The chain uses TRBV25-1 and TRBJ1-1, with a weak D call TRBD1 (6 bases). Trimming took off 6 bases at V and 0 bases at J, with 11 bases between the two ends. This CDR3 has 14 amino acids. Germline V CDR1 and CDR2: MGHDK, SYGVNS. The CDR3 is CASRWGPMNTEAFF. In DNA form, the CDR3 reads TGTGCCAGCAGATGGGGGCCCATGAACACTGAAGCTTTCTTT.

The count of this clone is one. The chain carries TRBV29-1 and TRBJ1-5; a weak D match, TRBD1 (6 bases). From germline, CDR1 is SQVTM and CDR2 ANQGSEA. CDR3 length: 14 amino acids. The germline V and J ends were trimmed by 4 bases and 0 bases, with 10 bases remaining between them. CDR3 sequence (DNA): TGCAGCGTTGCCCGGGACAATAGCAATCAGCCCCAGCATTTT. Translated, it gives CSVARDNSNQPQHF.

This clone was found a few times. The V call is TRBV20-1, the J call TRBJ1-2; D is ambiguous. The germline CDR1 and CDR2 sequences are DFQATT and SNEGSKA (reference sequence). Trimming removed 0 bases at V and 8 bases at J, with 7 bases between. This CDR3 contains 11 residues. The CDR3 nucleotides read TGCAGTGCTAGAGAGGGCCGCGGCTACACCTTC. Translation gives CSAREGRGYTF.

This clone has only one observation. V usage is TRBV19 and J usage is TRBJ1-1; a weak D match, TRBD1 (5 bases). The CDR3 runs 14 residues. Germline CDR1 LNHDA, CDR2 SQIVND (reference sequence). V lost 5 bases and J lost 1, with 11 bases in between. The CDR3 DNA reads TGTGCCAGTAGTTGGTCCCAGGGGAACACTGAAGCTTTCTTT. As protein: CASSWSQGNTEAFF. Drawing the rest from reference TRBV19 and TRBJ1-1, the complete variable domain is DGGITQSPKYLFRKEGQNVTLSCEQNLNHDAMYWYRQDPGQGLRLIYYSQIVNDFQKGDIAEGYSVSREKKESFPLTVTSAQKNPTAFYLCASSWSQGNTEAFFGQGTRLTVV.

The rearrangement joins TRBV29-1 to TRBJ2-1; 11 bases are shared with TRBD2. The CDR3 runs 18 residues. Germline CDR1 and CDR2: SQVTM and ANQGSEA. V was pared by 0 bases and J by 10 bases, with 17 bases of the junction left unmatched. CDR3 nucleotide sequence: TGCAGCGTTGAAGATCTAGAGACTAGCGGGATAATGTTCGGGGAGCAGTTCTTC. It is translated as CSVEDLETSGIMFGEQFF.

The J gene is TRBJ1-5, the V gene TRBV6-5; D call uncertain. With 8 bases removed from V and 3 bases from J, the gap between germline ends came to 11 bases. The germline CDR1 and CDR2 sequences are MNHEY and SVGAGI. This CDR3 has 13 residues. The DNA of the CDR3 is TGTGCCAGCGCCACGAGCTACAATCAGCCCCAGCATTTT. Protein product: CASATSYNQPQHF.

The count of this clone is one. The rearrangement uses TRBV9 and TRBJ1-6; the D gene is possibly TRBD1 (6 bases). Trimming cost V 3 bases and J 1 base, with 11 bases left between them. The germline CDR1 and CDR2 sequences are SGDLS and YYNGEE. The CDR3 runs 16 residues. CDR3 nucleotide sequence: TGTGCCAGCAGCGGGAAAGGACAGTCCTATAATTCACCCCTCCACTTT. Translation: CASSGKGQSYNSPLHF.

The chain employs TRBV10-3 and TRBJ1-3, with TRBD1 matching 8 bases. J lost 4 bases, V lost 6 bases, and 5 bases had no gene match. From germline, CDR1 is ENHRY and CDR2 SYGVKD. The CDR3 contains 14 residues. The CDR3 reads CAIRATGAGNTIYF. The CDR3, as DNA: TGTGCCATCAGGGCGACAGGGGCAGGAAACACCATATATTTT.

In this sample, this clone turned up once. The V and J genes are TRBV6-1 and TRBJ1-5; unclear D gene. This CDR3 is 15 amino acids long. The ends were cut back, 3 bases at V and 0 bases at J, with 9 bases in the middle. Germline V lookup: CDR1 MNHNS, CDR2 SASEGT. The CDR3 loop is CASSDQLYSNQPQHF. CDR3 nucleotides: TGTGCCAGCAGTGATCAGTTATATAGCAATCAGCCCCAGCATTTT.

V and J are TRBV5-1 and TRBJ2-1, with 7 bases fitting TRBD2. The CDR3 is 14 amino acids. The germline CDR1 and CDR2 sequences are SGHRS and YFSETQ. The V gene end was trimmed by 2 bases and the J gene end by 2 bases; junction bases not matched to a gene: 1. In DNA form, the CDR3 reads TGCGCCAGCAGCTTCCGGGGGGCCTACAATGAGCAGTTCTTC. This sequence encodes CASSFRGAYNEQFF.

In DNA, the CDR3 is TGTGCCACCAGTGATTCGGGGGGGAGTGGGCCCCAGCATTTT. This sequence encodes CATSDSGGSGPQHF. The chain uses TRBV24-1 and TRBJ1-5, with D perhaps TRBD1 (5 bases). The ends were cut back, 2 bases at V and 9 bases at J, with 13 bases in the middle. Germline loops: CDR1 KGHDR, CDR2 SFDVKD. The CDR3 covers 14 residues.